The clone carrying this T cell receptor beta chain was picked up many times. The antigen is not known. The source of the sample is a study of identical twins. Using its own MiXCR run on the 5' RACE reads, TCRdb lists one record per CDR3 protein. The sample gives about 660,000 distinct CDR3 sequences, over 8.5% of which show up once; 0.85% to 1% is in the top ten. CDR3 length equals 15 residues. V dropped 4 bases and J dropped 5; count of bases not matched to a gene: 10. CDR1 and CDR2 (germline): LGHDT, YNNKEL (reference sequence). Overall study results and limits: Alpha sequences that were out-of-frame and twin-shared showed an excess of low generation probability. Within cord blood, abundant beta clonotypes carried fewer insertions, but memory repertoires showed no such trend.

This sample was also put to use in a study of yellow fever vaccine responses in identical twins.

Sequencing was done on a sample of PBMCs. This TCR came from a woman between 18 and 30 years old in good health. This sequence joins TRBV3-1 and TRBJ1-2; 7 bases fit TRBD1. CDR3 in DNA: TGTGCCAGCAGCCCCAGCCGACAGGGAAGTTATGGCTACACCTTC. Amino acids: CASSPSRQGSYGYTF.